This section outlines one TCR beta chain sequence together with its context. The data are from a study of control samples from healthy donors and cancer patients. Sequenced by immunoSEQ multiplex PCR; TCRdb stores in-frame clones only, minus some. This sample has around 90,000 clones, with more than 75% found just once. Losses at the gene ends were 6 bases for V and 4 bases for J; bases not matched to a gene: 10. Germline assignment: CDR1 SQVTM and CDR2 ANQGSEA. The CDR3 sequence is 14 residues long. The J gene is TRBJ2-7, the V gene TRBV29-1; TRBD1 agrees at 9 bases. Material: blood. The sequence was obtained from a man aged 30 to 45 in good health. The CDR3 is CSVVDRGLLYEQYF. CDR3 in DNA: TGCAGCGTAGTGGACAGGGGCCTTCTGTACGAGCAGTACTTC.